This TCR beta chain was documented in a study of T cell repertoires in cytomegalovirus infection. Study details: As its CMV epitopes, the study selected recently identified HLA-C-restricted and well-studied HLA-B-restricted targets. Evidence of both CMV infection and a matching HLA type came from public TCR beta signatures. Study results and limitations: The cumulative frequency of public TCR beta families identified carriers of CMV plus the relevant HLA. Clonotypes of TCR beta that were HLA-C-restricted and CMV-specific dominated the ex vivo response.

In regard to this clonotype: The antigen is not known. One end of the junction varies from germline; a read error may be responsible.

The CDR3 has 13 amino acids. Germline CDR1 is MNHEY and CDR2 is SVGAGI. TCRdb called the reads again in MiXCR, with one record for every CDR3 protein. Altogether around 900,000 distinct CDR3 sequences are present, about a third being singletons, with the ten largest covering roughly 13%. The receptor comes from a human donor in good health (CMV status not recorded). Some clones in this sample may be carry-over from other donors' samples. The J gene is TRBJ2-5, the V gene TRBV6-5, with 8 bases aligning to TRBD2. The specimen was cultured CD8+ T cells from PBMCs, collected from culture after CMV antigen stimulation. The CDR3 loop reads CASGYGGGETQYF. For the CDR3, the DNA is TGTGCCAGCGGTTACGGCGGGGGGGAGACCCAGTACTTC.